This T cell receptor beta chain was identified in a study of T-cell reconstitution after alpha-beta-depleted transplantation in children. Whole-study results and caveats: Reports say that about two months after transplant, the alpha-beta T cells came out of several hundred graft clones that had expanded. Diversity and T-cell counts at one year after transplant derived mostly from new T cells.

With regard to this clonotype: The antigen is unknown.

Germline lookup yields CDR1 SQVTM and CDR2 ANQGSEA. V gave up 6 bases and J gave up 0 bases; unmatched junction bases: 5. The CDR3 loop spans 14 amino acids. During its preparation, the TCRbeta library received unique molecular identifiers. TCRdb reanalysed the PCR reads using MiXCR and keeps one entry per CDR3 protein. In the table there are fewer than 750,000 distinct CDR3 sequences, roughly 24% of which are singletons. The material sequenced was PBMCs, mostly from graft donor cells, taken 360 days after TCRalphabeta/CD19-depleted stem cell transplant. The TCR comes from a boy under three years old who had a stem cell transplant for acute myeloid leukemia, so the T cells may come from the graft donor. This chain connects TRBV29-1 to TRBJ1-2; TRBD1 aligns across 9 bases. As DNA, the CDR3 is TGCAGCGTCGGCGGGACAGGGACTAACTATGGCTACACCTTC. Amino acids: CSVGGTGTNYGYTF.